These 30 T cell receptor beta chains were sequenced from one sample in a study of regulatory T cells in long-lasting Graves disease. Described time point: persistent/refractory GD, antithyroid drugs over 5 years with positive TRAb. PBMC-derived RNA was used for the TCR library. Arm-PCR with iRepertoire HTBI primers amplified the CDR3 regions for these TCR beta libraries. TCRdb redid the calling of the multiplex PCR reads with MiXCR, one entry per CDR3 protein. The repertoire holds hundreds of thousands of distinct CDR3 sequences, less than 25% seen once, with 7% to 9.5% in the top ten. The sequencing here drew on peripheral blood mononuclear cells (PBMCs), taken when the disease was refractory, from a patient treated with antithyroid drugs. The origin of the receptors is a female donor with Graves disease.

This clonotype has just a few counts. V and J are TRBV10-2 and TRBJ2-5; TRBD1 might be the D (6 bases). The germline V and J ends were trimmed by 6 bases and 1 base, with 12 bases remaining between them. Looked up from germline, CDR1 is WSHSY and CDR2 is SAAADI. CDR3 length: 14 residues. The CDR3 here is CASSRDTTQETQYF. The CDR3 bases are TGCGCCAGCAGCCGGGACACCACCCAAGAGACCCAGTACTTC.

As to this clonotype: A much larger clonotype is one base distant, so this may be a read error. The genes are TRBV6-1 and TRBJ2-7; D remains unclear. The CDR3 has 12 residues. The germline gives CDR1 MNHNS, CDR2 SASEGT. CDR3 in amino acids: CASSEAGGEQHF. The CDR3 nucleotides are TGTGCCAGCAGTGAAGCAGGCGGAGAGCAGCACTTC.

A word on this clonotype: This may arise from a read error, as a much more abundant clone is one base away. The chain employs TRBV28 and TRBJ2-5; the match to TRBD2 covers 9 bases. The J call may be mistaken, given a closer DNA end match to TRBJ2-1. Germline V gives CDR1 MDHEN, CDR2 SYDVKM. The CDR3 is 15 residues long. CDR3 loop: CASLRLLTSGNEQFF. The CDR3 DNA sequence: TGTGCCAGCCTAAGACTACTGACTAGCGGCAATGAGCAGTTCTTC.

This clonotype was picked up a small number of times. The chain has TRBV7-9 and TRBJ2-7; TRBD1 matches at 7 bases. The germline V gene encodes CDR1 SEHNR and CDR2 FQNEAQ (reference sequence). This CDR3 spans 13 amino acids. Trimming at V came to 5 bases and at J to 3 bases, leaving 4 bases not matched to a gene. The CDR3 nucleotides read TGTGCCAGCAGCAACGGACAGGACTACGAGCAGTACTTC. The encoded protein is CASSNGQDYEQYF.

This clonotype was counted only a few times. The J gene is TRBJ2-3, the V gene TRBV5-1; TRBD2 aligns across 10 bases. V was pared by 0 bases and J by 4 bases, with 2 bases of the junction left unmatched. CDR3 length: 15 residues. The germline V gene encodes CDR1 SGHRS and CDR2 YFSETQ. The CDR3 region is CASSLVGTSADTQYF. For the CDR3, the DNA is TGCGCCAGCAGCTTGGTCGGGACTAGCGCAGATACGCAGTATTTT. Using reference TRBV5-1 and TRBJ2-3 for the parts outside the CDR3, the full variable domain is KAGVTQTPRYLIKTRGQQVTLSCSPISGHRSVSWYQQTPGQGLQFLFEYFSETQRNKGNFPGRFSGRQFSNSRSEMNVSTLELGDSALYLCASSLVGTSADTQYFGPGTRLTVL.

This clonotype turned up a few times. The V call is TRBV20-1, the J call TRBJ2-7; 12 bases fit TRBD2. The CDR3 extends over 13 amino acids. CDR1 is DFQATT and CDR2 is SNEGSKA in the germline V gene (reference sequence). V lost 3 bases to trimming and J lost 7 bases; unmatched junction nucleotides: 4. The chain's CDR3 is CSARLAGGWEQYF. The CDR3 DNA is TGCAGTGCTAGGCTAGCGGGAGGGTGGGAGCAGTACTTC.

This chain uses TRBV5-1 with TRBJ2-7, with no clear D. Deletions cut 4 bases from V and 4 bases from J, with 18 bases between. The CDR3 consists of 15 residues. The germline gives CDR1 SGHRS, CDR2 YFSETQ. CDR3 nucleotide sequence: TGCGCCAGCAGCCTCCGCAGCTGGCCCGAATACGAGCAGTACTTC. Amino acids: CASSLRSWPEYEQYF.

This clonotype was recorded many times. This could be a read error, since a much larger clone is one nucleotide away. The CDR3 DNA reads TGTGCCAGCAGTGACAGTAGCTCCTACGAGCAGTACTTC. Translating gives CASSDSSSYEQYF. The V call is TRBV2, the J call TRBJ2-7; D call uncertain. Germline loops: CDR1 SNHLY, CDR2 FYNNEI. V lost 3 bases and J lost 0, with 6 bases in between. This CDR3 spans 13 amino acids.

This clonotype turned up a few times. As DNA, the CDR3 is TGTGCCAGCAGTTACTCACAGGCGAGTGGTTCACCCCTCCACTTT. Translating it yields CASSYSQASGSPLHF. This chain uses TRBV6-2 or TRBV6-3 with TRBJ1-6; D is perhaps TRBD1 (5 bases). V lost 0 bases to trimming and J lost 9 bases, with 12 bases between them. The CDR3 spans 15 residues. CDR1 and CDR2 from the germline V gene are MNHEY and SVGEGT.

The chain employs TRBV20-1 and TRBJ1-1; no clear D. Trimming removed 4 bases from V and 1 base from J, with 10 bases in between. This CDR3 contains 13 residues. CDR1 is DFQATT and CDR2 is SNEGSKA in the germline V gene (reference sequence). In DNA, the CDR3 is TGCAGTGCTACAGGTGACCAGAACACTGAAGCTTTCTTT. This codes for CSATGDQNTEAFF.

The chain employs TRBV6-1 and TRBJ2-2, with 8 bases lining up with TRBD2. V lost 5 bases and J lost 6; bases outside the gene matches: 8. The germline V gene encodes CDR1 MNHNS and CDR2 SASEGT. CDR3 length: 15 residues. CDR3 protein: CASSRAGAFSGELFF. The CDR3 bases are TGTGCCAGCAGTAGAGCGGGAGCGTTCTCCGGGGAGCTGTTTTTT.

The V call is TRBV6-5, the J call TRBJ1-5; perhaps TRBD1 as D (6 bases). Trimming removed 4 bases at V and 10 bases at J, with 14 bases between. From germline, CDR1 is MNHEY and CDR2 SVGAGI. This CDR3 region has 13 residues. CDR3 nucleotides: TGTGCCAGCAGTTCCGACAGGTTCTCCCCCCAGCATTTT. This translates into CASSSDRFSPQHF.

The V call is TRBV10-1, the J call TRBJ2-4; D is ambiguous. The CDR3 covers 13 residues. V was cut by 0 bases and J by 8 bases, with 8 bases left in between. From germline, CDR1 is WNHNN and CDR2 SYGVQD (reference sequence). This chain's CDR3 is CASSESMVDIQYF. The DNA for the CDR3 is TGCGCCAGCAGTGAGTCAATGGTGGACATTCAGTACTTC.

The chain carries TRBV7-2 and TRBJ2-3; D remains ambiguous. Germline V gives CDR1 SGHTA, CDR2 FQGNSA. The CDR3 extends over 13 amino acids. Trimming took 1 base from V and 6 from J, leaving 8 bases between them. The CDR3 sequence: CASSLGWADTQYF. DNA of the CDR3: TGTGCCAGCAGCTTAGGGTGGGCTGATACGCAGTATTTT.

This clonotype was counted a few times. As DNA, the CDR3 is TGTGCCAGTAGTATAGATTCTGGCCTACTCAAAAACATTCAGTACTTC. It translates to CASSIDSGLLKNIQYF. This chain joins TRBV19 and TRBJ2-4; D call uncertain. CDR1 and CDR2 (germline): LNHDA, SQIVND (reference sequence). V shed 0 bases and J shed 3 bases, with 12 bases lying between them. The CDR3 extends over 16 amino acids.

In this sample, this clonotype turned up many times. The chain recombines TRBV28 with TRBJ2-7; maybe TRBD1 (5 bases). The CDR3 has 15 residues. Trimming removed 0 bases from V and 1 base from J, with 10 bases in between. Germline V gene lookup returns CDR1 MDHEN and CDR2 SYDVKM. Here the CDR3 reads CASSLWGLSSYEQYF. CDR3 in DNA: TGTGCCAGCAGTTTATGGGGGCTGTCATCCTACGAGCAGTACTTC.

This clonotype came up many times. The chain couples TRBV28 to TRBJ1-2; weak D call: TRBD1 (5 bases). Deletions cut 5 bases from V and 2 bases from J, with 15 bases between. The CDR3 is 15 amino acids. Per germline, CDR1 MDHEN and CDR2 SYDVKM. CDR3 sequence reads: CASSPPGTENYGYTF. CDR3 coding DNA: TGTGCCAGCAGTCCCCCCGGGACCGAGAACTATGGCTACACCTTC.

This clonotype was seen only a few times. The V gene is TRBV6-1, the J gene TRBJ2-7, with 12 bases identical to TRBD2. This CDR3 contains 15 residues. The ends lost 3 bases at V and 3 bases at J; junction bases unmatched: 3. Germline CDR1 reads MNHNS; CDR2 reads SASEGT. Here the CDR3 reads CASSETSGSLYEQYF. The CDR3 nucleotides read TGTGCCAGCAGTGAGACTAGCGGGAGTCTCTACGAGCAGTACTTC.

This clonotype occurred many times. The CDR3: CASSVGQGEDTEAFF. The CDR3 DNA sequence: TGTGCCAGCAGCGTGGGACAGGGAGAAGACACTGAAGCTTTCTTT. The chain couples TRBV7-9 to TRBJ1-1; 9 bases agree with TRBD1. This CDR3 has 15 amino acids. Germline CDR1 and CDR2: SEHNR and FQNEAQ (reference sequence). Unmatched junction bases numbered 7, after V lost 5 bases and J lost 3 bases.

This clonotype was seen more than once but under ten times. One junction end does not reproduce the germline sequence, and a read error may be involved. The chain links TRBV7-3 to TRBJ2-6; D not certain. CDR1 and CDR2 (germline): SGHTA, FQGTGA. This CDR3 spans 15 amino acids. CDR3: CAGSRGASGANVLTF. The CDR3 nucleotides are TGTGCCGGCAGCCGAGGAGCCTCTGGGGCCAACGTCCTGACTTTC.

This clonotype was recorded many times. The CDR3 here is CASSEQLAGAYEQYF. The CDR3 region has the DNA TGTGCCAGCAGTGAACAGTTGGCAGGGGCCTACGAGCAGTACTTC. J is TRBJ2-7 and V is TRBV2, with D possibly being TRBD1 (6 bases). From germline, CDR1 is SNHLY and CDR2 FYNNEI. V was cut by 2 bases and J by 2 bases, with 13 bases left in between. The CDR3 spans 15 residues.

This clonotype has a count of ten or more. The genes are TRBV2 and TRBJ2-7, with TRBD1 matching 7 bases. This CDR3 has 15 residues. Per germline, CDR1 SNHLY and CDR2 FYNNEI. Trimming cost V 7 bases and J 1 base; bases outside gene matches: 10. The CDR3 nucleotides are TGTGCCAGCAAGGAAGGGATGACAGGGTCCTACGAGCAGTACTTC. Residues: CASKEGMTGSYEQYF.

This clonotype has a count of ten or more. The chain couples TRBV19 to TRBJ2-7; TRBD2 matches at 7 bases. The germline V gene encodes CDR1 LNHDA and CDR2 SQIVND (reference sequence). The ends lost 6 bases at V and 3 bases at J; junction bases unmatched: 8. The CDR3 has 14 residues. DNA of the CDR3: TGTGCCAGTAGCTTAACCGGGACTAACTACGAGCAGTACTTC. Translating gives CASSLTGTNYEQYF.

Many counts were recorded for this clonotype. The chain combines TRBV12-3 or TRBV12-4 with TRBJ2-7, with 11 bases lining up with TRBD2. The CDR3 spans 13 residues. Trimming removed 7 bases from V and 5 bases from J; junction bases left unmatched: 4. The CDR3 reads CASTLAGGDEQYF. In DNA form, the CDR3 reads TGTGCCAGCACATTAGCGGGAGGGGACGAGCAGTACTTC.

In this sample, this clonotype turned up a few times. J is TRBJ1-1 and V is TRBV6-1; possible D gene TRBD1, 5 bases. CDR3 length: 17 residues. Trimming took 6 bases from V and 5 from J, leaving 25 bases between them. Germline loops: CDR1 MNHNS, CDR2 SASEGT. This chain's CDR3 is CASSAQSISWGKTEAFF. The CDR3 DNA is TGTGCCAGCAGCGCCCAATCCATATCATGGGGGAAGACTGAAGCTTTCTTT.

There are many counts of this clonotype. The chain uses TRBV6-1 and TRBJ1-1; tentatively, D is TRBD1 (5 bases). Trimming cost V 9 bases and J 4 bases, with 24 bases left between them. The CDR3 is 16 residues long. The germline gives CDR1 MNHNS, CDR2 SASEGT. The CDR3, as DNA: TGTGCCAGTCGCCCGGGGCGGAGGGCGTTTGTCACTGAAGCTTTCTTT. It encodes CASRPGRRAFVTEAFF.

Comments on this clonotype: It is likely a read error: a sequence one base away is far more abundant. The chain couples TRBV7-6 to TRBJ2-7; D gene unclear. Germline V gene lookup returns CDR1 SGHVS and CDR2 FNYEAQ. The V gene lost 5 bases and the J gene lost 3 bases, with 5 bases spanning the gap. This CDR3 region has 11 residues. CDR3 bases: TGTGCCAGCAGCACAGACTACGAGCAGTACTTC. Protein sequence: CASSTDYEQYF.

A word on this clonotype: This may be a read error, as it is one base from a much larger clone. The gene calls are TRBV6-1 and TRBJ1-5, with no clear D. Germline-derived CDR1 and CDR2 are MNHNS and SASEGT. Trimming removed 3 bases at V and 9 bases at J, with 18 bases between. CDR3 length: 15 amino acids. As DNA, the CDR3 is TGTGCCAGCAGTGATTCCCCTATTACGGACGGGCCCCAGCATTTT. Translation: CASSDSPITDGPQHF.

The V call is TRBV2, the J call TRBJ1-5; D remains unclear. CDR1 is SNHLY, CDR2 FYNNEI, per germline. The CDR3 loop spans 12 amino acids. Between the trimmed V and J ends, which lost 8 bases and 7 bases, there was a span of 12 bases. In DNA, the CDR3 is TGTGCCAGCCGAGGCTTGGGGCAGCCCCAGCATTTT. It codes for CASRGLGQPQHF.

This clonotype was observed a handful of times. The chain links TRBV28 to TRBJ2-3, with a tentative D call TRBD2 (5 bases). Germline CDR1 and CDR2: MDHEN and SYDVKM. This CDR3 region has 14 residues. Trimming cost V 3 bases and J 6 bases, with 13 bases left between them. CDR3 bases: TGTGCCAGCAGTTTGCAGCCTAGCTTGGATACGCAGTATTTT. Translating it yields CASSLQPSLDTQYF.